This T cell receptor beta chain is from a study of T-cell reconstitution after alpha-beta-depleted transplantation in children. The TCRbeta library incorporated unique molecular identifiers. A single record per CDR3 protein comes from TCRdb applying MiXCR to the PCR reads. Of about 200,000 distinct CDR3 sequences in the sample, around 5.9% were seen once. Broader study findings: Surviving recipient T cells and intrathymic progenitors accounted for some patients' high TCRbeta diversity at day 60. Reports say that about two months after transplant, the alpha-beta T cells came out of several hundred graft clones that had expanded.

This clonotype has at least ten counts. Its antigen is not identified. From germline, CDR1 is MDHEN and CDR2 SYDVKM. The CDR3 totals 15 residues. Germline trimming cut 5 bases from V and 12 bases from J; bases unmatched to any gene: 19. This TCR was recovered from a girl less than two years old with combined immunodeficiency, due to receive a stem cell transplant. This material consisted of PBMCs, taken before TCRalphabeta/CD19-depleted stem cell transplant. The genes are TRBV28 and TRBJ2-7; 7 bases align to TRBD1. The CDR3: CASSHRRTGNLKGYF. Written as DNA, the CDR3 is TGTGCCAGCAGTCATCGGAGGACAGGAAACCTAAAGGGGTACTTC.